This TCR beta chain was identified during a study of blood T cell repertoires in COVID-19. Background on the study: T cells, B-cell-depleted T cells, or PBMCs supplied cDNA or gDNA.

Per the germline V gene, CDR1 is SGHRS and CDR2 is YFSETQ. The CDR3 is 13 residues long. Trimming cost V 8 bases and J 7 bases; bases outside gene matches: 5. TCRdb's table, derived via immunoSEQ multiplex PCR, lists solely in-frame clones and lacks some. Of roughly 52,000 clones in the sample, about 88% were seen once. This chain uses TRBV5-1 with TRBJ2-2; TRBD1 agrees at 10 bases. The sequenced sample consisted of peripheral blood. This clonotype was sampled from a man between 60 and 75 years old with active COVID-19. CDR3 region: CASRTGGHGELFF. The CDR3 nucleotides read TGCGCCAGTCGGACAGGGGGTCACGGGGAGCTGTTTTTT. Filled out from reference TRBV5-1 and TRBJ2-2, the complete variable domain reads KAGVTQTPRYLIKTRGQQVTLSCSPISGHRSVSWYQQTPGQGLQFLFEYFSETQRNKGNFPGRFSGRQFSNSRSEMNVSTLELGDSALYLCASRTGGHGELFFGEGSRLTVL.